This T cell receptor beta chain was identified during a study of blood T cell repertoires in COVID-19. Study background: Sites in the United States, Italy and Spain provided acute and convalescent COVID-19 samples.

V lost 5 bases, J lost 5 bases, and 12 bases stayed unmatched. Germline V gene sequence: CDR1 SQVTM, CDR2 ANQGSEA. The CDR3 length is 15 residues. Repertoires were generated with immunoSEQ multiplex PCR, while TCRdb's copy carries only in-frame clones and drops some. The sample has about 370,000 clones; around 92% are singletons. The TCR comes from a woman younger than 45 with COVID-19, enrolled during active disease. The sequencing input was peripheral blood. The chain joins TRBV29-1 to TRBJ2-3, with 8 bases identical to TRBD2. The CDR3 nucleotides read TGCAGCGTTATCGACCCAGCGGGAGTTATAGATACGCAGTATTTT. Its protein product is CSVIDPAGVIDTQYF.